This T cell receptor (beta chain) was sequenced in a study of Ad26.COV2.S vaccination and SARS-CoV-2 variants (dated by TCRdb to the early 2020s). With regard to the full study: Donors in the vaccine arm were drawn from COV1001, a multicentre, randomized, double-blind, placebo-controlled phase I-IIa trial testing Ad26.COV2.S in healthy adults. Investigators remained blinded to trial group allocation during experiments and outcome assessment. A total of some 30 samples were included in the TCR-sequenced set, comprising some 20 Ad26.COV2.S vaccine recipients, 5 placebo recipients and 8 SARS-CoV-2 convalescent individuals. Ad26.COV2.S was administered intramuscularly at 5 x 10^10 or 1 x 10^11 viral particles, either as a single shot or as two shots given 56 days apart. Trial participants were randomized into five groups of five, in which low-dose or high-dose Ad26.COV2.S was given once or twice, or placebo was given on both occasions. TCRbeta repertoire sequencing served as the tool for gauging how specific and how broad the SARS-CoV-2-reactive T cell receptors were following Ad26.COV2.S vaccination. Results and caveats for the whole study, not just this receptor: Compared with placebo recipients, Ad26.COV2.S recipients showed higher spike-specific TCR breadth (P = 0.0014). After vaccination, substantial breadth of spike-specific CD8+ and CD4+ T cell responses was reported. The study lacked the statistical power to compare responses across vaccine doses or regimens. Vaccine and placebo recipients had similar non-spike TCR breadth, a finding consistent with the vaccine containing only spike. According to the authors, total T cell responses may have been underestimated by the TCR breadth and depth analyses.

Concerning this clone: Its antigen specificity is not known. No base quality information exists; no much larger clone differs at one position.

The V end gives up 6 bases and the J end 1 base, leaving 14 bases in the junction not matched to a gene. Counted from cysteine to phenylalanine, this CDR3 has 18 amino acids. This entry keeps only the CDR3 DNA: 54 bases, framed from base 1. In the germline V gene (reference sequence), CDR1 corresponds to LNHDA and CDR2 to SQIVND. The sample's treatment or condition, from its label and the paper: 19 received Ad26.COV2.S at low or high dose, single or two shots; about 5 received placebo; per-sample allocation not given. Repertoires of vaccine and placebo recipients were sequenced from samples collected on day 63 after the first injection. Between 29 July and 7 August 2020, Cohort 1b enrolled 20 to 30 adults aged 18-55 years at one site in Boston, USA. Ad26.COV2.S consisted of a replication-incompetent adenovirus type 26 vector by which a prefusion-stabilized SARS-CoV-2 spike protein from the original Wuhan strain was expressed.

TCRbeta CDR3 regions were sequenced with the immunoSEQ Assay. After extraction, genomic DNA underwent amplification by bias-controlled multiplex PCR, followed by high-throughput sequencing. For the original study's pipeline: To quantify the absolute abundance of every unique TCRbeta CDR3 region, sequences were collapsed and filtered. T cell fraction was estimated by normalizing TCRbeta template counts to usable DNA, with usable DNA measured through amplification of reference genes found in all nucleated cells. Repertoire TCRs were annotated as SARS-CoV-2-specific by exact matching of V gene, CDR3 amino acid sequence and J gene to a known reactive TCR set. The reference SARS-CoV-2 TCR set came from MIRA and was filtered for enrichment in COVID-19-positive ImmuneCODE repertoires, removing public or cross-reactive TCRs. Using the MIRA antigens, annotated TCRs were further analysed by specific ORF or by position within an ORF. Breadth was defined as the number of annotated unique rearrangements divided by the total number of unique productive rearrangements, and depth was defined as the summed frequency of the annotated unique rearrangements. Group comparisons of TCR breadth used two-sided Wilcoxon rank-sum tests. TCRdb's version of the immuneACCESS table is confined to in-frame rearrangements and falls short of the full clone set. An unresolved V gene accounts for under half of the shortfall where checked; the remainder is of unknown origin. V and J calls and clone size come straight from that table; D and trimming were deduced from the DNA. A total of about 400,000 clones appear in this sample, around nine tenths of them only once. Of the sample, under 2% is held by the ten largest clones.

The sequences come from peripheral blood, collected in a trial of Ad26.COV2.S vaccine versus placebo. The chain is assembled from TRBV19 and TRBJ1-5; TRBD1 lines up with 8 middle nucleotides. This TCR was sampled from a person between 18 and 65 years old who received the Ad26.COV2.S COVID-19 vaccine or a placebo. The CDR3 protein is CASSTGTGQARSNQPQHF. The sequenced DNA: TGTGCCAGTAGCACGGGGACAGGTCAGGCAAGAAGCAATCAGCCCCAGCATTTT.